The 20 T cell receptor beta chains given below trace back to one sample, sequenced in a study of T cell responses to AZD1222 COVID-19 vaccine. Only in-frame clones appear in the TCRdb table, and some are missing; sequencing was by immunoSEQ multiplex PCR. The repertoire holds about 160,000 clones, with roughly nine tenths as singletons. Sequencing was performed on peripheral blood, taken 28 days after the second AZD1222 dose. These TCRs come from an adult who received the AZD1222 COVID-19 vaccine.

The chain has TRBV3-1 (or the pseudogene TRBV3-2) and TRBJ2-7, with 9 bases matching TRBD1. From germline, CDR1 is LGHDT and CDR2 YNNKEL (reference sequence). There are 17 residues in the CDR3. The junction had 13 bases not matched to a gene; V was cut back by 4 bases and J by 3 bases. This CDR3 is CASSLSPGQGKFYEQYF. As DNA, the CDR3 is TGTGCCAGCAGCCTATCTCCAGGACAGGGGAAATTCTACGAGCAGTACTTC.

This chain uses TRBV28 with TRBJ1-4; 10 bases fit TRBD1. Looked up from germline, CDR1 is MDHEN and CDR2 is SYDVKM. The junction had 5 bases not matched to a gene; V was cut back by 5 bases and J by 8 bases. The CDR3 covers 14 residues. The CDR3 coding sequence is TGTGCCAGCAGTCCCGGGACAGGGGCCGAAAAACTGTTTTTT. Translating it yields CASSPGTGAEKLFF. Full variable domain (missing parts from reference TRBV28 and TRBJ1-4): DVKVTQSSRYLVKRTGEKVFLECVQDMDHENMFWYRQDPGLGLRLIYFSYDVKMKEKGDIPEGYSVSREKKERFSLILESASTNQTSMYLCASSPGTGAEKLFFGSGTQLSVL.

A single count supports this clone. V and J are TRBV4-1 and TRBJ1-2; D is unclear. The ends were cut back, 1 base at V and 1 base at J, with 7 bases in the middle. The CDR3 spans 14 residues. Germline V gene sequence: CDR1 MGHRA, CDR2 YSYEKL. The CDR3 DNA reads TGCGCCAGCAGCCAAGGGGGTGGTAACTATGGCTACACCTTC. As protein: CASSQGGGNYGYTF.

This clone has only a few counts. This chain links TRBV9 with TRBJ1-5, with 9 bases that match TRBD1. The CDR3 covers 14 residues. V trimming: 3 bases; J trimming: 7 bases; junction bases outside the gene matches: 5. Germline V gives CDR1 SGDLS, CDR2 YYNGEE. Written as DNA, the CDR3 is TGTGCCAGCAGCGGGACAGGGGATGGGCAGCCCCAGCATTTT. Translated, it gives CASSGTGDGQPQHF.

The J gene is TRBJ2-7, the V gene TRBV14; TRBD2 agrees at 10 bases. The V gene's germline CDR1 is SGHDN and CDR2 FVKESK. With V trimmed by 4 bases and J by 4 bases, 7 bases remained unmatched. CDR3 size: 15 residues. The CDR3 is CASSPWTSGLYEQYF. The CDR3 DNA sequence: TGTGCCAGCAGCCCCTGGACTAGCGGCCTTTACGAGCAGTACTTC.

This clone has just one count. The CDR3 DNA reads TGTGCCAGCAGTTTATTCCAGGGAGGCTCACCCCTCCACTTT. It specifies CASSLFQGGSPLHF. The chain recombines TRBV28 with TRBJ1-6; maybe TRBD1 (5 bases). There are 14 residues in the CDR3. Trimming removed 1 base at V and 10 bases at J, with 11 bases between. From germline, CDR1 is MDHEN and CDR2 SYDVKM.

The J gene is TRBJ2-5, the V gene TRBV3-1 (or the pseudogene TRBV3-2), with 8 bases that match TRBD1. The CDR3 runs 14 residues. The junction had 7 bases not matched to a gene; V was cut back by 6 bases and J by 4 bases. Germline CDR1 reads LGHDT; CDR2 reads YNNKEL (reference sequence). Written as DNA, the CDR3 is TGTGCCAGCAGTATCAGGGGGCTTATAGAGACCCAGTACTTC. Its protein is CASSIRGLIETQYF.

The rearrangement joins TRBV11-2 to TRBJ1-6; possibly TRBD1 for D (6 bases). The CDR3 sequence is 16 residues long. Trimming took off 4 bases at V and 13 bases at J, with 23 bases between the two ends. Per the germline V gene, CDR1 is SGHAT and CDR2 is FQNNGV. CDR3 sequence reads: CASSSNTGTPGRPLHF. The CDR3 DNA reads TGTGCCAGCAGCTCGAATACCGGGACACCGGGTCGGCCCCTCCACTTT.

Only one count was recorded for this clone. The chain uses TRBV3-1 (or the pseudogene TRBV3-2) and TRBJ2-4, with 8 positions matching TRBD1. Losses at the gene ends were 0 bases for V and 3 bases for J; bases not matched to a gene: 4. The germline V gene encodes CDR1 LGHDT and CDR2 YNNKEL (reference sequence). The CDR3 covers 16 residues. The chain's CDR3 is CASSQDLGQGKNIQYF. The CDR3 DNA sequence: TGTGCCAGCAGCCAAGATCTTGGACAGGGCAAAAACATTCAGTACTTC.

V gene TRBV7-3 combines with J gene TRBJ2-1; 10 bases are a match to TRBD2. This CDR3 is 16 amino acids long. Trimming removed 2 bases from V and 2 bases from J; junction bases left unmatched: 3. CDR1 and CDR2 from the germline V gene are SGHTA and FQGTGA. The CDR3 loop is CASSLGLAGAYNEQFF. In DNA form, the CDR3 reads TGTGCCAGCAGCTTAGGGCTAGCGGGAGCCTACAATGAGCAGTTCTTC.

The chain carries TRBV6-5 and TRBJ2-7; a weak D match, TRBD2 (5 bases). The CDR3 is 13 amino acids. Germline CDR1 is MNHEY and CDR2 is SVGAGI. The germline V and J ends were trimmed by 6 bases and 4 bases, with 13 bases remaining between them. This CDR3 is CASRRGMGYEQYF. In DNA form, the CDR3 reads TGTGCCAGCAGAAGAGGGATGGGGTACGAGCAGTACTTC.

V is TRBV12-3 or TRBV12-4 and J is TRBJ2-5, with 8 bases lining up with TRBD1. V shed 4 bases and J 4 bases; nucleotides not matched to a gene: 2. This CDR3 is 13 amino acids long. The CDR3 loop is CASSYDRGETQYF. The DNA for the CDR3 is TGTGCCAGCAGTTACGACAGGGGAGAGACCCAGTACTTC.

The V call is TRBV19, the J call TRBJ1-5; 10 nucleotides align to TRBD1. The CDR3 is made up of 14 amino acids. Germline lookup yields CDR1 LNHDA and CDR2 SQIVND (reference sequence). The CDR3 loop is CAAAGTGGNQPQHF. The CDR3 DNA sequence: TGTGCGGCAGCCGGGACAGGGGGCAATCAGCCCCAGCATTTT.

V is TRBV11-2 and J is TRBJ2-3, with TRBD2 matching 10 bases. CDR1 SGHAT and CDR2 FQNNGV come from the germline V gene. Losses at the gene ends were 4 bases for V and 1 base for J; bases not matched to a gene: 5. The CDR3 consists of 16 residues. Written as DNA, the CDR3 is TGTGCCAGCAGCTCACGGACTAGCGGAGGCACAGATACGCAGTATTTT. It encodes CASSSRTSGGTDTQYF.

The chain has TRBV7-2 and TRBJ1-6, with no clear D. The CDR3 extends over 17 amino acids. Germline CDR1 and CDR2: SGHTA and FQGNSA. With 3 bases removed from V and 0 bases from J, the gap between germline ends came to 12 bases. The CDR3 spells CASSFGRSSSYNSPLHF. The CDR3 coding sequence is TGTGCCAGCAGCTTCGGACGTTCGAGCTCCTATAATTCACCCCTCCACTTT. The full variable domain, in which reference TRBV7-2 and TRBJ1-6 provide the parts outside the CDR3, is GAGVSQSPSNKVTEKGKDVELRCDPISGHTALYWYRQSLGQGLEFLIYFQGNSAPDKSGLPSDRFSAERTGGSVSTLTIQRTQQEDSAVYLCASSFGRSSSYNSPLHFGNGTRLTVT.

V usage is TRBV10-3 and J usage is TRBJ2-3, with 12 bases that match TRBD2. The ends lost 0 bases at V and 5 bases at J; junction bases unmatched: 3. The CDR3 is 16 residues long. The V gene's germline CDR1 is ENHRY and CDR2 SYGVKD. The CDR3 bases are TGTGCCATCAGTGAGTCAGAGACTAGCGGGAGAGATACGCAGTATTTT. Translating it yields CAISESETSGRDTQYF.

The chain combines TRBV30 with TRBJ1-6; no clear D. CDR3 size: 11 residues. Per the germline V gene, CDR1 is GTSNPN and CDR2 is SVGIG (reference sequence). V was shortened by 7 bases and J by 7 bases, with 8 bases between the two germline ends. CDR3 sequence (DNA): TGTGCCTCGGGAAGAAATTCACCCCTCCACTTT. Translating gives CASGRNSPLHF.

This chain uses TRBV5-4 with TRBJ1-2; D unresolved. Per germline, CDR1 SGHNT and CDR2 YYREEE (reference sequence). V shed 4 bases and J shed 2 bases, with 24 bases lying between them. The CDR3 has 18 amino acids. The CDR3 sequence: CASSGGQDPSEINYGYTF. The CDR3 DNA sequence: TGTGCCAGCAGCGGCGGTCAGGATCCCTCCGAAATAAACTATGGCTACACCTTC.

This chain links TRBV5-1 with TRBJ1-6; D is possibly TRBD1 (5 bases). CDR1 and CDR2 (germline): SGHRS, YFSETQ. The CDR3 is 18 residues long. V shed 0 bases and J shed 3 bases, with 16 bases lying between them. The CDR3 DNA reads TGCGCCAGCAGCTTGGGGCTGACCGGGGACCGCTATAATTCACCCCTCCACTTT. This codes for CASSLGLTGDRYNSPLHF.

The chain joins TRBV5-6 to TRBJ2-1; D uncertain. The V end lost 5 bases, the J end lost 15 bases, and 6 bases lay between the germline ends. CDR1 is SGHDT, CDR2 YYEEEE, per germline. This CDR3 contains 8 residues. The CDR3, as DNA: TGTGCCAGCAGTCTGCCGTTCTTC. This gives the protein CASSLPFF.